The rows below give T cell receptor beta chains drawn from one sample of a study of OX40 agonist ivuxolimab in advanced cancers. The method was immunoSEQ multiplex PCR; TCRdb's version includes in-frame clones alone and lacks a portion of them. Of 120,000 or so clones detected, roughly 90% appear once; the ten largest clones hold about 0.3%. Sequencing was performed on CD4+ or CD8+ T cells sorted from blood, taken in a trial of the OX40 agonist ivuxolimab. The receptors stem from an adult with an advanced solid tumor such as melanoma, head and neck, liver or kidney cancer. Each CDR3 is given with its conserved first and last residue. A D gene is named only where the DNA matches it firmly. The size field is filled for only some rows; it gives once, few, many or a size class.

V gene: TRBV10-1
clone size: once
J gene: TRBJ1-5
D gene: TRBD1
CDR3 DNA: TGCGCCAGCAGTGGGAGGGGGCATAGCAATCAGCCCCAGCATTTT
CDR3 protein: CASSGRGHSNQPQHF

V gene: TRBV30
clone size: few
J gene: TRBJ1-2
D gene: -
CDR3 DNA: TGTGCCTGGAGTCCTCGGGGGCGCCCCTATGGCTACACCTTC
CDR3 protein: CAWSPRGRPYGYTF

V gene: TRBV4-2
clone size: -
J gene: TRBJ2-1
D gene: TRBD1
CDR3 DNA: TGTGCCAGCAGCCAACCGGGACAGGATCCCTACAATGAGCAGTTCTTC
CDR3 protein: CASSQPGQDPYNEQFF

V gene: TRBV9
clone size: -
J gene: TRBJ2-2
D gene: -
CDR3 DNA: TGTGCCAGCAGCGTAGCAGGGCAGACCGGGGAGCTGTTTTTT
CDR3 protein: CASSVAGQTGELFF

V gene: TRBV18
clone size: -
J gene: TRBJ2-1
D gene: -
CDR3 DNA: TGTGCCAGCTCACCAAGGGGTTACGATGAGCAGTTCTTC
CDR3 protein: CASSPRGYDEQFF

V gene: TRBV7-9
clone size: few
J gene: TRBJ1-1
D gene: -
CDR3 DNA: TGTGCCAGCAGCTTACGGGCGGCTGAAGCTTTCTTT
CDR3 protein: CASSLRAAEAFF

V gene: TRBV19
clone size: -
J gene: TRBJ1-2
D gene: -
CDR3 DNA: TGTGCCAGTACGGAGGGATATGGCTACACCTTC
CDR3 protein: CASTEGYGYTF

V gene: TRBV5-1
clone size: -
J gene: TRBJ1-6
D gene: TRBD1
CDR3 DNA: TGCGCCAGCAGCCCCCCCGGGACAGGGTCCGAATCACCCCTCCACTTT
CDR3 protein: CASSPPGTGSESPLHF

V gene: TRBV27
clone size: -
J gene: TRBJ1-2
D gene: -
CDR3 DNA: TGTGCCAGCAGTTTATCTTCCGGGGGCAGCTATGGCTACACCTTC
CDR3 protein: CASSLSSGGSYGYTF

V gene: TRBV5-1
clone size: once
J gene: TRBJ1-2
D gene: TRBD1
CDR3 DNA: TGCGCCAGCAGCCTACAGGGGGCCGGCTACACCTTC
CDR3 protein: CASSLQGAGYTF

V gene: TRBV7-9
clone size: few
J gene: TRBJ1-5
D gene: -
CDR3 DNA: TGTGCCAGCAGCTTGGGGGGCACTCATCAGCCCCAGCATTTT
CDR3 protein: CASSLGGTHQPQHF

V gene: TRBV10-3
clone size: once
J gene: TRBJ1-2
D gene: -
CDR3 DNA: TGTGCCATCAGTGACGTTTATGAGACAGGAGGCTACACCTTC
CDR3 protein: CAISDVYETGGYTF

V gene: TRBV27
clone size: -
J gene: TRBJ2-2
D gene: TRBD1
CDR3 DNA: TGTGCCAGTGGAAGATTCCGGGACAGCGGGGAGCTGTTTTTT
CDR3 protein: CASGRFRDSGELFF

V gene: TRBV2
clone size: -
J gene: TRBJ2-3
D gene: -
CDR3 DNA: TGTGCCAGCAGTGAACAGGGAGATACGCAGTATTTT
CDR3 protein: CASSEQGDTQYF

V gene: TRBV5-4
clone size: -
J gene: TRBJ1-1
D gene: TRBD1
CDR3 DNA: TGTGCCAGCAGCGACCGGGACAGGGACACTGAAGCTTTCTTT
CDR3 protein: CASSDRDRDTEAFF

V gene: TRBV27
clone size: -
J gene: TRBJ1-2
D gene: TRBD1
CDR3 DNA: TGTGCCAGCAGCCCGGTCCGGGACAGCGTCCTTCCTAACTATGGCTACACCTTC
CDR3 protein: CASSPVRDSVLPNYGYTF

V gene: TRBV4-2
clone size: -
J gene: TRBJ1-6
D gene: -
CDR3 DNA: TGTGCCAGCAGCCAAAATATAGGGACCAGGACCTATAATTCACCCCTCCACTTT
CDR3 protein: CASSQNIGTRTYNSPLHF

V gene: TRBV18
clone size: -
J gene: TRBJ2-1
D gene: TRBD1
CDR3 DNA: TGTGCCAGCTCACCACAGAACGGCGGGACAGGGATCAATGAGCAGTTCTTC
CDR3 protein: CASSPQNGGTGINEQFF

V gene: TRBV5-5
clone size: -
J gene: TRBJ1-1
D gene: TRBD1
CDR3 DNA: TGTGCCAGCAGCTTGCTAGACAGGGTGGTGGTGAACACTGAAGCTTTCTTT
CDR3 protein: CASSLLDRVVVNTEAFF

V gene: TRBV16
clone size: -
J gene: TRBJ2-1
D gene: TRBD1
CDR3 DNA: TGTGCCAGCAGCCAAGAGTTCGTACAGGGGAATGAGCAGTTCTTC
CDR3 protein: CASSQEFVQGNEQFF

V gene: TRBV28
clone size: -
J gene: TRBJ2-7
D gene: TRBD2
CDR3 DNA: TGTGCCAGCAGTATTCCGGGACTAGCAAACGAGCAGTACTTC
CDR3 protein: CASSIPGLANEQYF

V gene: TRBV4-2
clone size: -
J gene: TRBJ2-3
D gene: -
CDR3 DNA: TGTGCCAGCACCTCAGGCCGCACAGATACGCAGTATTTT
CDR3 protein: CASTSGRTDTQYF

V gene: TRBV9
clone size: -
J gene: TRBJ1-6
D gene: -
CDR3 DNA: TGTGCCAGCAGCCCCTCAGCGGGGCTCAATTCACCCCTCCACTTT
CDR3 protein: CASSPSAGLNSPLHF

V gene: TRBV7-3
clone size: -
J gene: TRBJ1-5
D gene: TRBD1
CDR3 DNA: TGTGCCAGCAGCTTTACAGGGGGCAGCCAGCCCCAGCATTTT
CDR3 protein: CASSFTGGSQPQHF

V gene: TRBV7-2
clone size: -
J gene: TRBJ1-2
D gene: -
CDR3 DNA: TGTGCCAGCAGCCACCTAAGGCGGGACAACTATGGCTACACCTTC
CDR3 protein: CASSHLRRDNYGYTF

V gene: TRBV14
clone size: few
J gene: TRBJ1-2
D gene: -
CDR3 DNA: TGTGCCAGCAGCCAAGATATGGGGGGTGGCTACACCTTC
CDR3 protein: CASSQDMGGGYTF

V gene: TRBV28
clone size: -
J gene: TRBJ1-1
D gene: TRBD1
CDR3 DNA: TGTGCCAGCAGTTTGGGGACAGGGAGCACTGAAGCTTTCTTT
CDR3 protein: CASSLGTGSTEAFF

V gene: TRBV4-2
clone size: -
J gene: TRBJ2-7
D gene: -
CDR3 DNA: TGTGCCAGCAGCCAAGATGGCTTCTCCTACGAGCAGTACTTC
CDR3 protein: CASSQDGFSYEQYF

V gene: TRBV7-2
clone size: -
J gene: TRBJ1-3
D gene: -
CDR3 DNA: TGTGCCAGCAGCCATATAGGGCAGAATAGAAACACCATATATTTT
CDR3 protein: CASSHIGQNRNTIYF

V gene: TRBV10-2
clone size: -
J gene: TRBJ2-7
D gene: TRBD1
CDR3 DNA: TGCGCCAGCAGCTCCGGACAGGCAAGCTACTACGAGCAGTACTTC
CDR3 protein: CASSSGQASYYEQYF

V gene: TRBV7-8
clone size: -
J gene: TRBJ2-2
D gene: -
CDR3 DNA: TGTGCCAGCAGCTTTGCAGGGGCGGAAAACACCGGGGAGCTGTTTTTT
CDR3 protein: CASSFAGAENTGELFF

V gene: TRBV4-2
clone size: -
J gene: TRBJ2-3
D gene: TRBD2
CDR3 DNA: TGTGCCAGCAGCCCGACTAGCGGGAGTATGGATACGCAGTATTTT
CDR3 protein: CASSPTSGSMDTQYF

V gene: TRBV7-2
clone size: once
J gene: TRBJ1-1
D gene: TRBD1
CDR3 DNA: TGTGCCAGCAGCTTTCCGTGGGCCCCGGGACAGGGGTACACTGAAGCTTTCTTT
CDR3 protein: CASSFPWAPGQGYTEAFF

V gene: TRBV7-9
clone size: -
J gene: TRBJ1-5
D gene: -
CDR3 DNA: TGTGCCAGCAGCTTAGTGGGCGATCAGCCCCAGCATTTT
CDR3 protein: CASSLVGDQPQHF

V gene: TRBV5-1
clone size: -
J gene: TRBJ2-2
D gene: TRBD2
CDR3 DNA: TGCGCCAGCAGCCCAATAGCGGGGTCGACCGGGGAGCTGTTTTTT
CDR3 protein: CASSPIAGSTGELFF

V gene: TRBV18
clone size: -
J gene: TRBJ2-7
D gene: -
CDR3 DNA: TGTGCCAGCTCACCACCGGGGAAGGTTAAGGGCCACGAGCAGTACTTC
CDR3 protein: CASSPPGKVKGHEQYF

V gene: TRBV2
clone size: -
J gene: TRBJ1-2
D gene: -
CDR3 DNA: TGTGCCAGCATTGCGGGGGGAGGGAACTATGGCTACACCTTC
CDR3 protein: CASIAGGGNYGYTF

V gene: TRBV28
clone size: -
J gene: TRBJ2-2
D gene: -
CDR3 DNA: TGTGCCAGCAGTGCCTTTGAGGCAGGAGGGACCGGGGAGCTGTTTTTT
CDR3 protein: CASSAFEAGGTGELFF

V gene: TRBV4-2
clone size: -
J gene: TRBJ1-1
D gene: -
CDR3 DNA: TGTGCCAGCAGCCAAGATCTCCCGGGGGCAGTGAACACTGAAGCTTTCTTT
CDR3 protein: CASSQDLPGAVNTEAFF

V gene: TRBV10-3
clone size: -
J gene: TRBJ2-5
D gene: TRBD2
CDR3 DNA: TGTGCCACCGCGGGGGTCGGGGGACCCCAAGAGACCCAGTACTTC
CDR3 protein: CATAGVGGPQETQYF

V gene: TRBV19
clone size: -
J gene: TRBJ2-1
D gene: TRBD2
CDR3 DNA: TGTGCCAGTAGTAGCGGGACTAGCGAGTACAATGAGCAGTTCTTC
CDR3 protein: CASSSGTSEYNEQFF

V gene: TRBV6-6
clone size: once
J gene: TRBJ1-2
D gene: TRBD1
CDR3 DNA: TGTGCCAGCAGTGACACAGGGGAAGACGATGGCTACACCTTC
CDR3 protein: CASSDTGEDDGYTF